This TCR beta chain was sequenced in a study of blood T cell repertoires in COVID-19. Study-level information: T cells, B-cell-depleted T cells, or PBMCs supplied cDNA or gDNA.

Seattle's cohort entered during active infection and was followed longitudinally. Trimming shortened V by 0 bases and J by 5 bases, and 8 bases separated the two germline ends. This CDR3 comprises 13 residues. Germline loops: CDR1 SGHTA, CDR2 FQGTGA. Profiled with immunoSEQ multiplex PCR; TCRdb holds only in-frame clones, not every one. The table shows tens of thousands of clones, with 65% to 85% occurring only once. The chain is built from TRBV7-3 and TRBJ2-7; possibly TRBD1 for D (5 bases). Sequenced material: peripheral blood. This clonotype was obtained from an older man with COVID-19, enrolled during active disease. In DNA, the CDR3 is TGTGCCAGCAGCTTAACGCAGGGCCACGAGCAGTACTTC. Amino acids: CASSLTQGHEQYF.